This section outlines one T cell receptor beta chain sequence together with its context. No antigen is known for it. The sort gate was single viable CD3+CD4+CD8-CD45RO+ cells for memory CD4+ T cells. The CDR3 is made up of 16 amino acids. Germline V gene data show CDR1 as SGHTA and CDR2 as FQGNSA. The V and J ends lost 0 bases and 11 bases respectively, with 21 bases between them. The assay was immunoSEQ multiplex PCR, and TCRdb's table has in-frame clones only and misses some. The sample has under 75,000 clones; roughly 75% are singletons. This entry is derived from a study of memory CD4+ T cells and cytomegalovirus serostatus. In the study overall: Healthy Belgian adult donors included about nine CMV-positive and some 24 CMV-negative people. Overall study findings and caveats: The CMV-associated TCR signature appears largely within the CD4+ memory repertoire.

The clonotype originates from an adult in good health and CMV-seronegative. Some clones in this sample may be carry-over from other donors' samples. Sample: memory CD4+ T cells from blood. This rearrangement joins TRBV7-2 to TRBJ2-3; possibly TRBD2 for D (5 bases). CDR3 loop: CASSLAASDSTKEQYF. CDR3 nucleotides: TGTGCCAGCAGCTTAGCGGCATCGGACTCCACGAAAGAGCAGTATTTT.